This T cell receptor (beta chain) was recovered during a study of blood T cell repertoires in COVID-19. Across the study: Nucleic acid was either cDNA or gDNA, and it came from T cells, B-cell-depleted T cells, or PBMCs.

This clone was observed a handful of times. The germline gives CDR1 SGDLS, CDR2 YYNGEE. This CDR3 contains 12 residues. V was trimmed by 0 bases and J by 11 bases, leaving 9 bases between them. Original methodology: Scientists estimated how many nucleated cells there were by amplifying reference gene primers. Measured with immunoSEQ multiplex PCR; TCRdb has only the in-frame clones, and not every one. V and J calls and clone size come straight from that table; D and trimming were deduced from the DNA. The sample yields more than 150,000 clones, 81% seen once. Sequencing was performed on peripheral blood. The chain has TRBV9 and TRBJ2-1, with a weak D call TRBD1 (6 bases). This receptor was obtained from a woman aged 80 or over with COVID-19, enrolled during active disease. The CDR3 region is CASSVVGTQQFF. CDR3 DNA sequence: TGTGCCAGCAGCGTAGTTGGGACACAGCAGTTCTTC.